This TCR beta chain is drawn from a study of cytomegalovirus exposure and HLA in healthy donors. In the study overall: Samples from HLA-typed donors yielded around 79 million unique TCRs in an early data release.

About this clone itself: Its target is unknown.

The junction had 6 bases not matched to a gene; V was cut back by 7 bases and J by 7 bases. The CDR3 is 13 amino acids. CDR1 and CDR2 from the germline V gene are MNHNY and SVGAGI (reference sequence). Whole-study results and caveats: Evidence from a later analysis indicated that most CMV-associated TCR beta chains looked HLA-restricted. Solely CMV serostatus was available to characterize immune exposure. In most subjects, TCR beta sequences reportedly gave accurate predictions of HLA-A and HLA-B alleles.

The PCR ran on 60 Vbeta and 13 Jbeta primers. TCRdb's table, derived via immunoSEQ multiplex PCR, lists solely in-frame clones and lacks some. Of about 130,000 clones in the sample, around 8.5% were seen once. This TCR came from a man in his forties or fifties in good health and CMV-seronegative. The sample taken for sequencing was PBMCs. The rearrangement uses TRBV6-6 and TRBJ1-5, with TRBD1 matching over 8 bases. The CDR3 sequence: CASNMDRDQPQHF. The CDR3 DNA reads TGTGCCAGCAATATGGACAGGGACCAGCCCCAGCATTTT.